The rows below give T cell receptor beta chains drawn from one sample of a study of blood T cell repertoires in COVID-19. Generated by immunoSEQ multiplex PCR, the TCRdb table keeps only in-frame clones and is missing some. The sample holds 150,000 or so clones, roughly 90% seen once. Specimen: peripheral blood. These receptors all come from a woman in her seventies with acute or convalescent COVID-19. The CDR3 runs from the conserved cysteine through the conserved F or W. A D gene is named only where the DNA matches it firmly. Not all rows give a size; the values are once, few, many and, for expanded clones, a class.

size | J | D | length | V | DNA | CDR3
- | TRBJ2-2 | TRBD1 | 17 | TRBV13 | TGTGCCAGCAGCGGCTGGGACAGAGCTCCTATCACCGGGGAGCTGTTTTTT | CASSGWDRAPITGELFF
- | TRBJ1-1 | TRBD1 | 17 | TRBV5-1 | TGCGCCAGCAGCTTGAGAACAGGGGGCGCGGGGGACACTGAAGCTTTCTTT | CASSLRTGGAGDTEAFF
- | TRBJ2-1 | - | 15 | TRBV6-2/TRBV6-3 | TGTGCCAGCAGTTACTCGGGGGGACTCTCCAGGGTGGAACTCTTC | CASSYSGGLSRVELF
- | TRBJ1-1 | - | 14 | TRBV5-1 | TGCGCCAGCAGCTTGGAAGCGAGGAACACTGAAGCTTTCTTT | CASSLEARNTEAFF
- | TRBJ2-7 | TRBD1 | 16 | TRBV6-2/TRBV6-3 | TGTGCCAGCAGTTATGTCCGGACAGGGGGATCCTACGAGCAGTACTTC | CASSYVRTGGSYEQYF
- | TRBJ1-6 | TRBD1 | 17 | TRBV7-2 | TGTGCCAGCAGCTTAGTCCGTGGGACAGGGAAAAATTCACCCCTCCACTTT | CASSLVRGTGKNSPLHF
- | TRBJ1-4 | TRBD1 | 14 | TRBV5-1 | TGCGCCAGCAGTAATACAGGGGTCCGCGAAAAACTGTTTTTT | CASSNTGVREKLFF
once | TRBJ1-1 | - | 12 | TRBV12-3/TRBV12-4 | TGTGCCAGCAGCCCTGGGGCGCGGGAAGCTTTCTTT | CASSPGAREAFF
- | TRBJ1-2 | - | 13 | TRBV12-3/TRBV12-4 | TGTGCCAGCAGACTAGACTTACCTGATGGCTACACCTTC | CASRLDLPDGYTF
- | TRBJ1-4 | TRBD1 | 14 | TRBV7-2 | TGTGCCAGCACAGACAGGGGTGGCGATGAAAAACTGTTTTTT | CASTDRGGDEKLFF
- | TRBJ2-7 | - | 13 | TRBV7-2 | TGTGCCAGCAGGCCCACTAGCAGCTACGAGCAGTACTTC | CASRPTSSYEQYF
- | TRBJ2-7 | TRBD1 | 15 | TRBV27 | TGTGCCAGCAGTAGGGGACAGGGAGGTGCCTACGAGCAGTACTTC | CASSRGQGGAYEQYF
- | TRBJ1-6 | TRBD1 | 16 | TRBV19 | TGTGCCAGTAGTACCACAGGGGGCAGGGGTAATTCACCCCTCCACTTT | CASSTTGGRGNSPLHF
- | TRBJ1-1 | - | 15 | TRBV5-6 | TGTGCCAGCAGCTTCCCTTCCGGGGTGAACACTGAAGCTTTCTTT | CASSFPSGVNTEAFF
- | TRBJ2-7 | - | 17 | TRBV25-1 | TGTGCCAGCAGTGGGTCGGAGACTTGCCTCCGGGGATACGAGCAGTACTTC | CASSGSETCLRGYEQYF
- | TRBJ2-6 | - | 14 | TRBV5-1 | TGCGCCAGCAGTCAGGGGTCTGGGGCCAACGTCCTGACTTTC | CASSQGSGANVLTF
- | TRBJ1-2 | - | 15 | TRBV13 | TGTGCCAGCAGCTTAATGGGGGCGGGGGACTATGGCTACACCTTC | CASSLMGAGDYGYTF
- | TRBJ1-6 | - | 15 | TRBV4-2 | TGTGCCAGCAGCCAAGGTTACAGGGATAATTCACCCCTCCACTTT | CASSQGYRDNSPLHF
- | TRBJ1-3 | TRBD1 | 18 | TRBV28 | TGTGCCAGCAGTACTCGTCCAGGGGGAGTTAATTCTGGAAACACCATATATTTT | CASSTRPGGVNSGNTIYF
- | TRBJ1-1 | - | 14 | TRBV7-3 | TGTGCCAGCAGCGCGAACCCAGGGGTTAGTGAAGCTTTCTTT | CASSANPGVSEAFF
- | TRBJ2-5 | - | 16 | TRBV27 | TGTGCCAGCAGTTTACTCACCCCAGGGGGGAGGGAGACCCAGTACTTC | CASSLLTPGGRETQYF
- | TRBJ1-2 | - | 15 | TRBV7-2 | TGTGCCAGCAGCTTGGGGGACATACCTAACTATGGCTACACCTTC | CASSLGDIPNYGYTF
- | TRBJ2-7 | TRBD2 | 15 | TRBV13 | TGTGCCAGCAGAATCGGCGGGACTAGCCTCTACGAGCAGTACTTC | CASRIGGTSLYEQYF
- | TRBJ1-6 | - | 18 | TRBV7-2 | TGTGCCAGCAGCTTATTCTCAACCCTGAGCTCCTATAATTCACCCCTCCACTTT | CASSLFSTLSSYNSPLHF
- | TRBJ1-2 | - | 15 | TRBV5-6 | TGTGCCAGCAGCTTTCTGCGGATGGTCCTAGATGGCTACACCTTC | CASSFLRMVLDGYTF
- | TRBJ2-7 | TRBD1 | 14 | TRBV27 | TGTGCCAGCAGTTTAAGGGACAGGGGTGGTGAGCAGTACTTC | CASSLRDRGGEQYF
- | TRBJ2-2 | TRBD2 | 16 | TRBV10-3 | TGTGCCATCAGTGAGGGGAGTAGCGGGAGTGGAGGGGAGCTGTTTTTT | CAISEGSSGSGGELFF
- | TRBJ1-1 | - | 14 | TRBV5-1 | TGCGCCAGCAGCTTGTCGACGGGGAAGTATGAAGCTTTCTTT | CASSLSTGKYEAFF
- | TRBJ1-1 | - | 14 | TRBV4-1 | TGCGCCAGCAGCCCAGGGGCCCAAGTTGCCGAAGCTTTCTTT | CASSPGAQVAEAFF
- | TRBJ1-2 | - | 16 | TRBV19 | TGTGCCAGTAGTATAGGTCCGGGAAGGATAGACTATGGCTACACCTTC | CASSIGPGRIDYGYTF
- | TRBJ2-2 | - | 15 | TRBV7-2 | TGTGCCAGCAGGGAAACAGGTTTGAACACCGGGGAGCTGTTTTTT | CASRETGLNTGELFF
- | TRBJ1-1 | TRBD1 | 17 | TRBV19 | TGTGCCAGCCGCAGACAGGGGGCGTTGCTCTCGAACACTGAAGCTTTCTTT | CASRRQGALLSNTEAFF
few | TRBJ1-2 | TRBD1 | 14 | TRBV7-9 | TGTGCCAGCAGCGCCCGACAGGGGAACTATGGCTACACCTTC | CASSARQGNYGYTF